Listed below are T cell receptor beta chains from one sample, sequenced in a study of identical twins. Using its own MiXCR run on the 5' RACE reads, TCRdb lists one record per CDR3 protein. Of 240,000 or so distinct CDR3 sequences listed, roughly a tenth are singletons. The sequenced material came from memory T cells sorted from blood. These receptors came from a man in his forties or fifties in good health. Both conserved end residues are part of each CDR3. A D gene is named only where the DNA matches it firmly. Size tells how often a clone was seen (once, few, many) or the class of an expanded clone, and some rows leave it out.

abundance	d_gene	v_gene	j_gene	CDR3aa	CDR3nt
few	TRBD1	TRBV2	TRBJ1-5	CASSVDRGLGQPQHF	TGTGCCAGCAGTGTCGACAGGGGGCTGGGGCAGCCCCAGCATTTT
few	TRBD2	TRBV4-2	TRBJ2-7	CASSQYYQTSGRYYEQYF	TGTGCCAGCAGCCAATACTATCAGACTAGCGGGAGGTACTACGAGCAGTACTTC
few	-	TRBV7-6	TRBJ2-3	CASSAGRGRADTQYF	TGTGCCAGCAGTGCAGGGCGGGGAAGAGCAGATACGCAGTATTTT
-	-	TRBV6-1	TRBJ2-7	CASRIQGSYEQYF	TGTGCCAGCAGGATACAGGGATCCTACGAGCAGTACTTC
many	-	TRBV20-1	TRBJ1-5	CSARDRSHSNQPQHF	TGCAGTGCTAGAGATAGGAGTCATAGCAATCAGCCCCAGCATTTT
-	-	TRBV7-8	TRBJ2-5	CASSLRRGTARETQYF	TGTGCCAGCAGCTTACGGAGGGGGACAGCCCGGGAGACCCAGTACTTC
-	TRBD2	TRBV24-1	TRBJ2-1	CATSDPTSGNNEQFF	TGTGCCACCAGTGACCCAACTAGCGGGAACAATGAGCAGTTCTTC
many	TRBD1	TRBV28	TRBJ1-4	CASSLNSGTGGFDEKLFF	TGTGCCAGCAGTTTAAATAGCGGGACAGGGGGCTTTGATGAAAAACTGTTTTTT
few	-	TRBV6-6	TRBJ1-2	CASSPGLNYGYTF	TGTGCCAGCAGCCCGGGTCTAAACTATGGCTACACCTTC
-	-	TRBV27	TRBJ1-2	CASGVGTAYGYTF	TGTGCCAGCGGCGTGGGAACAGCCTATGGCTACACCTTC
few	-	TRBV6-5	TRBJ1-2	CATHREGGYTF	TGTGCCACCCACCGGGAGGGTGGCTACACCTTC
many	-	TRBV28	TRBJ2-7	CASSFWRVSYEQYF	TGTGCCAGCAGTTTTTGGAGGGTATCCTACGAGCAGTACTTC
many	-	TRBV12-3/TRBV12-4	TRBJ2-3	CASTLRLGDTQYF	TGTGCCAGCACCCTCCGTCTGGGAGATACGCAGTATTTT
-	-	TRBV7-2	TRBJ1-2	CASSFGQSYGYTF	TGTGCCAGCAGCTTCGGACAGAGCTATGGCTACACCTTC
many	-	TRBV6-5	TRBJ1-6	CASRNNRAPLHF	TGTGCCAGCAGAAACAACAGGGCACCCCTCCACTTT
many	-	TRBV28	TRBJ1-2	CASAELPGLGLTNYGYTF	TGTGCCAGCGCCGAACTACCGGGACTTGGCCTTACTAACTATGGCTACACCTTC
few	-	TRBV7-3	TRBJ2-1	CASSLIGGARYNEQFF	TGTGCCAGCAGCTTAATTGGGGGGGCCCGATACAATGAGCAGTTCTTC
many	TRBD2	TRBV29-1	TRBJ2-1	CSVPGLAGYTNEQFF	TGCAGCGTTCCGGGACTAGCGGGATACACGAATGAGCAGTTCTTC
few	TRBD1	TRBV7-2	TRBJ2-1	CASSEGQGAYNEQFF	TGTGCCAGCAGCGAGGGACAGGGAGCCTACAATGAGCAGTTCTTC
few	-	TRBV19	TRBJ1-2	CASSSGGRGGSGYTF	TGTGCCAGTAGTTCCGGGGGCCGGGGCGGAAGTGGCTACACCTTC
many	-	TRBV6-5	TRBJ1-6	CASSYRESPLHF	TGTGCCAGCAGCTACAGGGAATCACCCCTCCACTTT
few	-	TRBV10-3	TRBJ1-1	CAISGPREGGNTEAFF	TGTGCCATCAGTGGCCCCCGGGAAGGGGGGAACACTGAAGCTTTCTTT
-	TRBD2	TRBV5-4	TRBJ2-3	CASSPGLATTDTQYF	TGTGCCAGCAGCCCAGGACTAGCGACAACAGATACGCAGTATTTT
many	-	TRBV6-2/TRBV6-3	TRBJ2-6	CASSYDGSGANVLTF	TGTGCCAGCAGTTACGACGGCTCTGGGGCCAACGTCCTGACTTTC
many	-	TRBV4-1	TRBJ2-7	CASSQHETGSSYEQYF	TGCGCCAGCAGCCAACACGAAACAGGTTCCTCCTACGAGCAGTACTTC
many	-	TRBV10-2	TRBJ2-2	CASSESKLWELNTGELFF	TGCGCCAGCAGTGAGTCGAAGCTTTGGGAATTGAACACCGGGGAGCTGTTTTTT
-	-	TRBV12-3/TRBV12-4	TRBJ1-1	CASSPGPMNTEAFF	TGTGCCAGCAGCCCTGGGCCCATGAACACTGAAGCTTTCTTT